These 9 T cell receptor beta chains were sequenced from one sample in a study of Graves' ophthalmopathy and Graves' hyperthyroidism. The TCR beta CDR3 regions underwent amplification from RNA transcripts. HTBI-primed first-round RT-PCR preceded second-round multiplex PCR. From the multiplex PCR reads, TCRdb called clonotypes with MiXCR, one entry per CDR3 protein. The repertoire consists of about 640,000 distinct CDR3 sequences, with over 40% occurring once and the leading ten covering over 2.5%. Sequencing was done on a sample of peripheral blood. The receptors derive from an adult man with Graves' ophthalmopathy.

The chain recombines TRBV7-2 with TRBJ2-7; possibly TRBD1 or TRBD2 for D (5 bases each). The CDR3 consists of 21 residues. The ends were cut back, 5 bases at V and 4 bases at J, with 36 bases in the middle. CDR1 SGHTA and CDR2 FQGNSA come from the germline V gene. CDR3 in DNA: TGTGCCAGCAGCCAAGATTTCTATGTCGGTGTTTCGGGGCAGAAATGGTACGAGCAGTACTTC. It translates to CASSQDFYVGVSGQKWYEQYF.

The sample holds one count of this clonotype. The chain has TRBV25-1 and TRBJ1-1; possibly TRBD1 for D (5 bases). The CDR3 runs to 16 residues. The V end lost 5 bases, the J end lost 4 bases, and 20 bases lay between the germline ends. Germline values: CDR1 MGHDK, CDR2 SYGVNS. CDR3 residues: CASSTRRWGNGTEAFF. CDR3 bases: TGTGCCAGCAGTACCCGTAGATGGGGGAACGGCACTGAAGCTTTCTTT. Together with reference TRBV25-1 and TRBJ1-1, the CDR3 gives the full variable domain: EADIYQTPRYLVIGTGKKITLECSQTMGHDKMYWYQQDPGMELHLIHYSYGVNSTEKGDLSSESTVSRIRTEHFPLTLESARPSHTSQYLCASSTRRWGNGTEAFFGQGTRLTVV.

Ten or more counts support this clonotype. The rearrangement links TRBV7-2 to TRBJ1-5; D is possibly TRBD1 (5 bases). Germline V gives CDR1 SGHTA, CDR2 FQGNSA. The CDR3 covers 16 residues. V lost 1 base, J lost 1 base, and 11 bases lay in between. The CDR3 DNA sequence: TGTGCCAGCAGCTTAGATTTCGGGGCCAGCAATCAGCCCCAGCATTTT. Translated: CASSLDFGASNQPQHF.

There are many counts of this clonotype. The chain has TRBV2 and TRBJ1-2, with D possibly being TRBD1 (6 bases). With 7 bases removed from V and 8 bases from J, the gap between germline ends came to 17 bases. The CDR3 spans 13 residues. CDR1 SNHLY and CDR2 FYNNEI come from the germline V gene. The CDR3 spells CASKGEGFYGYTF. The CDR3 nucleotides read TGTGCCAGCAAGGGGGAGGGGTTCTACGGCTACACCTTC.

This clonotype was seen only a few times. The chain combines TRBV20-1 with TRBJ2-7, with D maybe TRBD1 (6 bases). Trimming pared 3 bases from V and 0 bases from J, leaving 15 bases between. CDR1 and CDR2 (germline): DFQATT, SNEGSKA (reference sequence). The CDR3 consists of 15 residues. The CDR3 DNA reads TGCAGTGCTAGCACCATAGGGACAAACTCCTACGAGCAGTACTTC. Encoded protein: CSASTIGTNSYEQYF.

This clonotype was picked up many times. The CDR3 DNA follows: TGCAGTGCTAGAGAGGCCAATTCACCCCTCCACTTT. Its protein product is CSAREANSPLHF. The chain combines TRBV20-1 with TRBJ1-6; D unresolved. With 0 bases removed from V and 7 bases from J, the gap between germline ends came to 4 bases. Germline-derived CDR1 and CDR2 are DFQATT and SNEGSKA (reference sequence). The CDR3 covers 12 residues.

Of note for this clonotype: A read error may explain this, as a much larger clone is one base away. The chain has TRBV20-1 and TRBJ1-5; D is uncertain. The CDR3 runs 13 residues. Germline V CDR1 and CDR2: DFQATT, SNEGSKA (reference sequence). The CDR3 loop reads CNAREGGNQPQHF. The CDR3 DNA is TGCAATGCTAGAGAAGGAGGGAATCAGCCCCAGCATTTT.

This clonotype was counted only a few times. The chain links TRBV7-8 to TRBJ2-7; 12 bases are a match to TRBD1. Trimming at V came to 5 bases and at J to 5 bases, leaving 25 bases not matched to a gene. The CDR3 contains 21 residues. CDR1 and CDR2 from the germline V gene are SGHVS and FQNEAQ. Here the CDR3 reads CASSRRTGTGGGEGGFNEQYF. The CDR3 bases are TGTGCCAGCAGCCGACGGACCGGGACAGGGGGCGGAGAGGGCGGCTTTAACGAGCAGTACTTC.

This chain joins TRBV6-6 and TRBJ2-7, with a possible D match to TRBD1 (6 bases). Germline lookup yields CDR1 MNHNY and CDR2 SVGAGI (reference sequence). Trimming shortened V by 5 bases and J by 5 bases, and 13 bases separated the two germline ends. There are 13 residues in the CDR3. The CDR3 is CASSAGTGNEQYF. CDR3 nucleotide sequence: TGTGCCAGCAGTGCCGGAACAGGGAACGAGCAGTACTTC.